These T cell receptor beta chains were read from a single sample in a study of shared clonotypes between healthy human individuals. The data were produced by immunoSEQ multiplex PCR, yet TCRdb's version contains in-frame clones alone and is incomplete. The sample carries about 2 million clones, roughly 94% recorded once. The sequenced sample consisted of naive CD4+ T cells sorted from blood. The source of these receptors is a man between 18 and 29 years old in good health. Each CDR3 is given with its conserved first and last residue. A D gene is named only where the DNA matches it firmly. The size field is filled for only some rows; it gives once, few, many or a size class.

cdr3_nt cdr3_aa j_call clone_size v_call d_call cdr3_length
TGTGCCTGGAGTGCCGGAACCGGGACCCAAAATCAGCCCCAGCATTTT CAWSAGTGTQNQPQHF TRBJ1-5 once TRBV30 NA 16
TGTGCCAGCAGCTTAGTATCAGTTTACAATGAGCAGTTCTTC CASSLVSVYNEQFF TRBJ2-1 NA TRBV11-2 NA 14
TGTGCCAGCAGATACGACAGGGGCTCCTACGAGCAGTACTTC CASRYDRGSYEQYF TRBJ2-7 NA TRBV28 TRBD1 14
TGTGCCAGCAAACGGACACCCCGCGGATCACCCCTCCACTTT CASKRTPRGSPLHF TRBJ1-6 once TRBV27 NA 14
TGTGCCAGCAGTGAAAGCAGCGGGAGGGAGACCCAGTACTTC CASSESSGRETQYF TRBJ2-5 NA TRBV2 TRBD2 14
TGTGCCAGCTCCTCAGGGAACGCGTACGAGCAGTACTTC CASSSGNAYEQYF TRBJ2-7 NA TRBV28 NA 13
TGTGCCAGCAGTAAAACGGGACAGGGTAATTTTTGGCAGTACTTC CASSKTGQGNFWQYF TRBJ2-7 NA TRBV28 TRBD1 15
TGTGCCAGCAGGACCCTACAGGGGAGCACTGAAGCTTTCTTT CASRTLQGSTEAFF TRBJ1-1 once TRBV6-1 TRBD1 14
TGTGCCAGCAGACTGGACCACGATGGGACCGGGGAGCTGTTTTTT CASRLDHDGTGELFF TRBJ2-2 NA TRBV27 NA 15
TGCAGCGTTGCTGGACTAGCGGGAGGTTTCGGGGAGCTGTTTTTT CSVAGLAGGFGELFF TRBJ2-2 NA TRBV29-1 TRBD2 15
TGTGCCAGCAGCCAAAGGACGATCGCTGGAAACACCATATATTTT CASSQRTIAGNTIYF TRBJ1-3 NA TRBV5-6 NA 15
TGTGCCAGCAGCTACAGGGGGAACACCGGGGAGCTGTTTTTT CASSYRGNTGELFF TRBJ2-2 NA TRBV27 TRBD1 14
TGTGCCAGCAGGTTAGGACAGGGGCCTGGCTACACCTTC CASRLGQGPGYTF TRBJ1-2 once TRBV6-1 TRBD1 13
TGTGCCAGCTCACCGACTAGCGCAGAGACCCAGTACTTC CASSPTSAETQYF TRBJ2-5 NA TRBV18 TRBD2 13
TGTGCCAGCGGACAGGGGAGATCCTACGAGCAGTACTTC CASGQGRSYEQYF TRBJ2-7 NA TRBV7-6 TRBD1 13
TGCGCCAGCAGCCAAGGCGTACTAGCGGTGAAAGAGACCCAGTACTTC CASSQGVLAVKETQYF TRBJ2-5 NA TRBV5-1 TRBD2 16
TGCGCCAGCAGGCCCGGGACACAACTTAGCACAGATACGCAGTATTTT CASRPGTQLSTDTQYF TRBJ2-3 NA TRBV5-1 NA 16
TGTGCCATCAGTGACGGACTCGAACTCTACGAGCAGTACTTC CAISDGLELYEQYF TRBJ2-7 NA TRBV10-3 NA 14
TGTGCCAGCAGCGAGATGGGGACAGGGGGCTACGAGCAGTACTTC CASSEMGTGGYEQYF TRBJ2-7 NA TRBV2 TRBD1 15
TGCGCCAGCAGTTCAGAGCGGGGCACAGATACGCAGTATTTT CASSSERGTDTQYF TRBJ2-3 NA TRBV5-1 NA 14
TGTGCCAGAAACGCTGAGGACAGGGTTCGCGAGCAGTACTTC CARNAEDRVREQYF TRBJ2-7 NA TRBV14 TRBD1 14
TGTGCCAGCAGTTACAGTTATAATGAAAAACTGTTTTTT CASSYSYNEKLFF TRBJ1-4 NA TRBV6-5 NA 13
TGTGCCAGCAGCTGGAGATGGGAGGGTGAGGGCTACACCTTC CASSWRWEGEGYTF TRBJ1-2 NA TRBV2 NA 14
TGTGCCTGGAGCAAGGGACAGACCAAACAAGAGACCCAGTACTTC CAWSKGQTKQETQYF TRBJ2-5 NA TRBV30 TRBD1 15
TGCGCCAGCAGCCTCGGAGGGAGGGAACAAGAGACCCAGTACTTC CASSLGGREQETQYF TRBJ2-5 NA TRBV5-1 TRBD2 15
TGTGCCAGCAGCACCGTTGGGGGGATTTTAGACAGGGGTTATGGCTACACCTTC CASSTVGGILDRGYGYTF TRBJ1-2 NA TRBV7-2 TRBD1 18
TGTGCCAGCAGCTTGAGCGGGAGTGGGAATGAGCAGTTCTTC CASSLSGSGNEQFF TRBJ2-1 NA TRBV7-2 TRBD2 14
TGTGCCAGCAGCGTCCCGGGACTCGCATCCGACGAGCAGTACTTC CASSVPGLASDEQYF TRBJ2-7 NA TRBV5-4 NA 15
TGCGCCAGCAGCGTCACGGGGGGACAGGGTTATGAAAAACTGTTTTTT CASSVTGGQGYEKLFF TRBJ1-4 NA TRBV5-1 TRBD1 16
TGTGCCTGGACAGCGGGACAGTTATCTGGAAACACCATATATTTT CAWTAGQLSGNTIYF TRBJ1-3 NA TRBV30 TRBD1 15
TGTGCCAGCAGCTCCCTAACTGACAGGGAATACGAGCAGTACTTC CASSSLTDREYEQYF TRBJ2-7 NA TRBV7-8 TRBD1 15
TGTGCCAGCAGCTTAAGGCCGGAGAGCTCCTACGAGCAGTACTTC CASSLRPESSYEQYF TRBJ2-7 NA TRBV7-2 NA 15
TGTGCCAGCAGTTGGGCGGACCACCTTCTTCGCTCCTACGAGCAGTACTTC CASSWADHLLRSYEQYF TRBJ2-7 NA TRBV28 NA 17
TGTGCCAGCAGCCGTGGGACAGGGCTGTACCAAGAGACCCAGTACTTC CASSRGTGLYQETQYF TRBJ2-5 once TRBV7-2 TRBD1 16
TGTGCCAGCAGTACGGGACGTATGCCTCATAGAGTCGATGAGCAGTTCTTC CASSTGRMPHRVDEQFF TRBJ2-1 NA TRBV27 NA 17
TGCACCAGCAGTCGGGGCGGGGGCCAAGAAGAGACCCAGTACTTC CTSSRGGGQEETQYF TRBJ2-5 NA TRBV1 NA 15
TGTGCCAGCAGTTACAGGGACAGGCCTTACACTGAAGCTTTCTTT CASSYRDRPYTEAFF TRBJ1-1 NA TRBV6-6 TRBD1 15
TGTGCCAGCAGCTCCCACGGACAGGGGGCGATCGATGAAAAACTGTTTTTT CASSSHGQGAIDEKLFF TRBJ1-4 NA TRBV5-4 TRBD1 17
TGTGCCAGCAGCTTAGGGGGGCTACAGGGTTTGTTTAATTCACCCCTCCACTTT CASSLGGLQGLFNSPLHF TRBJ1-6 NA TRBV7-9 NA 18
TGTGCCAGCAGTTCAATCCGGGACAGATCCTACGAGCAGTACTTC CASSSIRDRSYEQYF TRBJ2-7 NA TRBV28 TRBD1 15
TGCGCCAGCAGCCCCGGGGAGAGCAATCAGCCCCAGCATTTT CASSPGESNQPQHF TRBJ1-5 NA TRBV5-1 NA 14
TGTGCCAGCAGTCTCCGTGGGTCAGCTGGGGGCAATCAGCCCCAGCATTTT CASSLRGSAGGNQPQHF TRBJ1-5 NA TRBV27 NA 17
TGTGCCAGCTCACCCACAGGGGGCGCGGGCCAAGAGACCCAGTACTTC CASSPTGGAGQETQYF TRBJ2-5 NA TRBV18 TRBD1 16
TGTGCCAGCCGGGACAGGGTGGCTTCACCCCTCCACTTT CASRDRVASPLHF TRBJ1-6 NA TRBV27 TRBD1 13
TGCGCCAGCAGCCAAGCCCCACCTTTTTTTGTGTTGGGCACAGATACGCAGTATTTT CASSQAPPFFVLGTDTQYF TRBJ2-3 NA TRBV4-1 NA 19
TGTGCCAGCAGCTTAGGGGTGCGGGGAGGAGGCACTGAAGCTTTCTTT CASSLGVRGGGTEAFF TRBJ1-1 once TRBV7-2 NA 16
TGTGCCAGCAGTAGACAGGCGACCTACGAGCAGTACTTC CASSRQATYEQYF TRBJ2-7 NA TRBV27 NA 13
TGTGCCAGTACGGGCCCTGCGGAGAGCACAGATACGCAGTATTTT CASTGPAESTDTQYF TRBJ2-3 once TRBV19 NA 15